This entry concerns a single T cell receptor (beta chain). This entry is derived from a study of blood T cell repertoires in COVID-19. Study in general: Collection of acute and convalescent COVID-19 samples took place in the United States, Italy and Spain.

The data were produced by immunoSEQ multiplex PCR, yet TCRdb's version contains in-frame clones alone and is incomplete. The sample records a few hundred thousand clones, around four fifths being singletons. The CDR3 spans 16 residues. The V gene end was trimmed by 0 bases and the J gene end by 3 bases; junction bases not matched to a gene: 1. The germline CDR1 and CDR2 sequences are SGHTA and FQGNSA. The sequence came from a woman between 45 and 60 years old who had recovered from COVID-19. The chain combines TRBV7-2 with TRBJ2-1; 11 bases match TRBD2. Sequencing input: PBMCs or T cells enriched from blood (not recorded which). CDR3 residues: CASSLAGTSGYNEQFF. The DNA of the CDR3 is TGTGCCAGCAGCTTAGCGGGGACTAGCGGCTACAATGAGCAGTTCTTC.